This T cell receptor (beta chain) came from a study of blood T cell repertoires in COVID-19. The CDR3 sequence is 14 residues long. V was trimmed by 1 base and J by 3 bases, leaving 10 bases between them. Germline V CDR1 and CDR2: LGHDT, YNNKEL (reference sequence). The table lists this clone with a count of one. In the study's own analysis: Estimation of nucleated cell counts relied on the amplification of reference gene primers. Some clones are missing from TCRdb's copy, which holds only in-frame ones; the method was immunoSEQ multiplex PCR. V, J and clone size reflect that table, while D and trimming were determined from the DNA. The table has 220,000 or so clones, roughly 88% seen once.

The sample taken for sequencing was PBMCs or T cells enriched from blood (not recorded which). The V gene is TRBV3-1 (or the pseudogene TRBV3-2), the J gene TRBJ2-7; a weak D match, TRBD2 (5 bases). The sequence came from a woman in her 50s with acute COVID-19. This chain's CDR3 is CASSQATAGYEQYF. The CDR3 DNA reads as TGTGCCAGCAGCCAAGCGACTGCGGGCTACGAGCAGTACTTC.